The 25 T cell receptor beta chains listed next were all sequenced from one sample in a study of blood T cells in healthy people across ages. With a J-beta primer mix and a sample-barcoded 5' primer, a second PCR ran about 7 to 11 cycles. Using its own MiXCR run on the 5' RACE reads, TCRdb lists one record per CDR3 protein. Altogether just over 1 million distinct CDR3 sequences are present, more than 40% being singletons, with the ten largest covering approximately 20%. Material for sequencing was blood. The receptors come from a woman aged 60-70 years in good health.

The gene calls are TRBV29-1 and TRBJ2-5; the match to TRBD2 covers 13 bases. This CDR3 comprises 14 residues. Germline CDR1 and CDR2: SQVTM and ANQGSEA. The J segment lost 5 bases and the V segment lost 7 bases, leaving 7 bases of the junction unmatched. CDR3 residues: CSAITTSGRETQYF. For the CDR3, the DNA is TGCAGCGCTATAACGACTAGCGGGAGGGAGACCCAGTACTTC.

This rearrangement joins TRBV29-1 to TRBJ2-5; D gene unclear. Germline V gene sequence: CDR1 SQVTM, CDR2 ANQGSEA. CDR3 length equals 12 residues. Trimming shortened V by 3 bases and J by 5 bases, and 10 bases separated the two germline ends. The CDR3 sequence is CSVDMGGETQYF. As DNA, the CDR3 is TGCAGCGTTGATATGGGTGGGGAGACCCAGTACTTC.

This clonotype was recorded many times. In DNA form, the CDR3 reads TGTGCCAGCAGCCCGACAGGGGGCAGAGCGGGTGGGGCCAACGTCCTGACTTTC. Its protein is CASSPTGGRAGGANVLTF. The rearrangement links TRBV12-3 or TRBV12-4 to TRBJ2-6, with 10 bases aligning to TRBD1. This CDR3 spans 18 amino acids. V shed 6 bases and J 3 bases; nucleotides not matched to a gene: 11.

This clonotype has more than one count but fewer than ten. A read error may produce the germline difference seen at one junction end. The V call is TRBV28, the J call TRBJ1-2; weak D call: TRBD1 (5 bases). Germline V gene sequence: CDR1 MDHEN, CDR2 SYDVKM. The CDR3 consists of 15 residues. CDR3 region: CASSLFGAMNYGYTF. DNA of the CDR3: TGCGCCAGCAGTTTATTCGGGGCGATGAACTATGGCTACACCTTC.

The CDR3 DNA reads as TGTGCCAGCAGTTACTTTCGAGGGATCTCCTACGAGCAGTACTTC. It specifies CASSYFRGISYEQYF. V usage is TRBV6-5 and J usage is TRBJ2-1, with a tentative D call TRBD2 (5 bases). The J call may not be correct, given that the DNA end is closer to TRBJ2-7. The length of the CDR3 is 15 residues. CDR1 is MNHEY, CDR2 SVGAGI, per germline.

This clonotype has more than one count but fewer than ten. CDR3 sequence: CSVGAQGGQQFF. DNA of the CDR3: TGCAGCGTGGGGGCCCAGGGCGGCCAGCAGTTCTTC. The V call is TRBV29-1, the J call TRBJ2-1; D may be TRBD1 (6 bases). The CDR3 is 12 residues long. The germline gives CDR1 SQVTM, CDR2 ANQGSEA. V was cut by 6 bases and J by 11 bases, with 17 bases left in between.

This clonotype appeared a few times. The chain is built from TRBV4-1 and TRBJ2-4; D perhaps matches TRBD1 (5 bases). The length of the CDR3 is 17 residues. Germline CDR1 reads MGHRA; CDR2 reads YSYEKL. Trimming removed 1 base from V and 0 bases from J, with 13 bases in between. The CDR3 sequence: CASSQAGKLGAKNIQYF. CDR3 DNA sequence: TGCGCCAGCAGCCAAGCAGGGAAATTGGGAGCCAAAAACATTCAGTACTTC.

V is TRBV6-1 and J is TRBJ2-1, with TRBD2 matching over 11 bases. The germline CDR1 and CDR2 sequences are MNHNS and SASEGT. The CDR3 is 15 residues long. The CDR3 spells CTTIPTSGGYNEQFF. CDR3 nucleotide sequence: TGTACCACCATTCCTACTAGCGGGGGTTACAATGAGCAGTTCTTC.

This CDR3 is CASSSAQLSNYGYTF. CDR3 in DNA: TGTGCCAGCAGTTCGGCTCAATTGTCTAACTATGGCTACACCTTC. The chain carries TRBV12-3 or TRBV12-4 and TRBJ1-2; D remains ambiguous. CDR3 length: 15 amino acids. The germline V and J ends were trimmed by 4 bases and 0 bases, with 12 bases remaining between them.

The chain recombines TRBV7-8 with TRBJ2-1; TRBD1 might be the D (6 bases). Germline V gene data show CDR1 as SGHVS and CDR2 as FQNEAQ. There are 15 residues in the CDR3. V was cut by 3 bases and J by 4 bases, with 13 bases left in between. CDR3 loop: CASSLTGQLYNEQFF. The CDR3, as DNA: TGTGCCAGCAGCTTGACTGGACAGCTTTACAATGAGCAGTTCTTC.

This sequence joins TRBV6-1 and TRBJ2-5; D is undetermined. Deletions cut 7 bases from V and 5 bases from J, with 11 bases between. Looked up from germline, CDR1 is MNHNS and CDR2 is SASEGT. The CDR3 has 12 amino acids. The CDR3 reads CASTVKRETQYF. The CDR3 DNA reads TGTGCCAGCACCGTAAAGAGGGAGACCCAGTACTTC.

The sample holds a few counts of this clonotype. V gene TRBV6-2 or TRBV6-3 combines with J gene TRBJ2-7, with D possibly matching TRBD2 (6 bases). This CDR3 spans 15 amino acids. Germline lookup yields CDR1 MNHEY and CDR2 SVGEGT. Trimming removed 2 bases at V and 7 bases at J, with 18 bases between. CDR3 sequence reads: CASSYTLTEGNEQYF. The CDR3 DNA follows: TGTGCCAGCAGTTACACCCTCACGGAGGGCAATGAGCAGTACTTC.

This chain joins TRBV7-6 and TRBJ2-5, with D possibly TRBD2 on 6 matching bases. The V and J ends lost 2 bases and 1 base respectively, with 14 bases between them. Germline CDR1 SGHVS, CDR2 FNYEAQ. CDR3 length equals 16 residues. In DNA form, the CDR3 reads TGTGCCAGCAGCTTACAGGGCCCGGGGGTCCAAGAGACCCAGTACTTC. Amino acids: CASSLQGPGVQETQYF.

The J gene is TRBJ2-1, the V gene TRBV9, with D perhaps assigned TRBD1 or TRBD2 (5 bases each). The CDR3 is made up of 15 amino acids. Trimming pared 2 bases from V and 6 bases from J, leaving 15 bases between. CDR1 and CDR2 from the germline V gene are SGDLS and YYNGEE. The CDR3 is CASSVGASEGNEQFF. The CDR3 DNA follows: TGTGCCAGCAGCGTCGGGGCTAGTGAAGGCAATGAGCAGTTCTTC. Supplemented by reference TRBV9 and TRBJ2-1, the full variable domain reads DSGVTQTPKHLITATGQRVTLRCSPRSGDLSVYWYQQSLDQGLQFLIQYYNGEERAKGNILERFSAQQFPDLHSELNLSSLELGDSALYFCASSVGASEGNEQFFGPGTRLTVL.

This clonotype was seen ten or more times. The rearrangement joins TRBV11-2 to TRBJ2-7; tentative D call: TRBD2 (7 bases). The CDR3 runs 14 residues. The V end lost 9 bases, the J end lost 1 base, and 16 bases lay between the germline ends. From germline, CDR1 is SGHAT and CDR2 FQNNGV. CDR3 sequence reads: CASTEGGGSYEQYF. In DNA, the CDR3 is TGTGCCAGTACTGAAGGGGGGGGGTCCTACGAGCAGTACTTC.

This clonotype was detected a few times. V is TRBV5-1 and J is TRBJ2-1; no definite D call. Trimming removed 0 bases at V and 5 bases at J, with 12 bases between. The CDR3 spans 15 residues. In germline, CDR1 is SGHRS, CDR2 YFSETQ. This chain's CDR3 is CASSLVLTEDNEQFF. The DNA for the CDR3 is TGCGCCAGCAGCTTGGTTCTCACCGAAGACAATGAGCAGTTCTTC.

The chain couples TRBV20-1 to TRBJ1-6; TRBD1 agrees at 9 bases. Looked up from germline, CDR1 is DFQATT and CDR2 is SNEGSKA (reference sequence). The length of the CDR3 is 13 residues. V lost 6 bases, J lost 6 bases, and 3 bases stayed unmatched. The CDR3: CSAEGQGNSPLHF. In DNA, the CDR3 is TGCAGTGCGGAGGGACAGGGTAATTCACCCCTCCACTTT.

The chain carries TRBV7-6 and TRBJ2-7; 8 bases are a match to TRBD2. This CDR3 contains 17 residues. After removal of 0 bases from V and 5 bases from J, the junction contained 12 bases not matched to a gene. Per the germline V gene, CDR1 is SGHVS and CDR2 is FNYEAQ. CDR3 protein: CASSLAGLGLGPHEQYF. In DNA form, the CDR3 reads TGTGCCAGCAGCTTAGCTGGTCTGGGACTAGGTCCCCACGAGCAGTACTTC.

CDR3 loop: CASSQEPPMPEWNEQYF. CDR3 sequence (DNA): TGCGCCAGCAGCCAAGAGCCCCCTATGCCGGAGTGGAATGAGCAGTACTTC. The V gene is TRBV4-1, the J gene TRBJ2-5; D is uncertain. Trimming left V 0 bases short and J 11 bases short, with 25 bases between. The CDR3 is 17 amino acids. Germline lookup yields CDR1 MGHRA and CDR2 YSYEKL.

This clonotype was recorded a few times. The rearrangement joins TRBV30 to TRBJ2-5, with D possibly being TRBD2 (6 bases). The better agreement between TRBJ2-7 and the DNA end casts doubt on the J call. There are 14 residues in the CDR3. Germline-derived CDR1 and CDR2 are GTSNPN and SVGIG (reference sequence). CDR3 sequence reads: CAWSSGGVGDEQYF. The DNA for the CDR3 is TGTGCCTGGAGTTCAGGAGGGGTTGGGGACGAGCAGTACTTC.

The chain combines TRBV20-1 with TRBJ2-7; 8 bases match TRBD2. V lost 2 bases, J lost 5 bases, and 23 bases stayed unmatched. This CDR3 region has 19 residues. From germline, CDR1 is DFQATT and CDR2 SNEGSKA (reference sequence). The CDR3 reads CSARQEGSGENRLSNEQYF. CDR3 coding DNA: TGCAGTGCTAGACAGGAGGGTAGCGGGGAGAACCGACTTAGCAACGAGCAGTACTTC.

The V call is TRBV20-1, the J call TRBJ2-5; TRBD2 is a possible D gene (6 bases). Trimming pared 4 bases from V and 7 bases from J, leaving 19 bases between. The CDR3 loop spans 14 amino acids. Germline lookup yields CDR1 DFQATT and CDR2 SNEGSKA (reference sequence). DNA for the CDR3: TGCAGTGCTAACCCGGGACTCTCCACCGGGACCCAGTACTTC. Residues: CSANPGLSTGTQYF.

In its sample, this clonotype was seen a few times. This chain connects TRBV2 to TRBJ2-3, with D possibly being TRBD1 or TRBD2 (6 bases each). Germline CDR1 is SNHLY and CDR2 is FYNNEI. V was clipped by 9 bases and J by 4 bases, with 14 bases between them. The CDR3 is 13 residues long. As DNA, the CDR3 is TGTGCCAGTGGGACGGGGGCCTCAGATACGCAGTATTTT. Amino acid sequence: CASGTGASDTQYF.

The chain recombines TRBV5-1 with TRBJ2-3; 8 bases line up with TRBD1. Losses at the gene ends were 6 bases for V and 3 bases for J; bases not matched to a gene: 6. The CDR3 totals 14 residues. In germline, CDR1 is SGHRS, CDR2 YFSETQ. This chain's CDR3 is CASNFRGLTDTQYF. CDR3 in DNA: TGCGCCAGCAATTTCAGGGGGCTTACAGATACGCAGTATTTT.

In nucleotides, the CDR3 is TGTGCCAGCAGTTCCCCCCTTTCGGGACATAAAAACATTCAGTACTTC. Amino acid sequence: CASSSPLSGHKNIQYF. The chain is built from TRBV27 and TRBJ2-4, with a possible D match to TRBD1 (6 bases). The V gene lost 4 bases and the J gene lost 4 bases, with 17 bases spanning the gap. The germline V gene encodes CDR1 MNHEY and CDR2 SMNVEV (reference sequence). The CDR3 spans 16 residues.